What follows are 22 T cell receptor beta chains derived from one specimen sequenced in a study of vaccination and CD4 T cells after COVID-19. The time point was: late sampling 161 to 241 days after vaccination in a few convalescent patients. The treatment is: approximately nine-day PBMC culture with coronavirus spike peptide pools or control peptides (ViraFEST assay). Scientists ran DNA taken from cultured CD4+ T cells through the Oncomine TCR Beta short-read assay for sequencing. TCRdb re-called the PCR reads with MiXCR, one entry per CDR3 protein. This sample carries approximately 24,000 distinct CDR3 sequences, around 42% of them seen once, and the ten largest clones take over 3.5%. For these TCRs, the target antigens are not known. The sample consisted of CD4+ T cells from blood, cultured in vitro, taken about 7 months after SARS-CoV-2 vaccination. The receptors originated from a human donor who had recovered from COVID-19.

V and J are TRBV29-1 and TRBJ1-2; no definite D call. Deletions cut 3 bases from V and 2 bases from J, with 10 bases between. In germline, CDR1 is SQVTM, CDR2 ANQGSEA. This CDR3 spans 13 amino acids. The CDR3 sequence: CSVDSSKNYGYTF. In nucleotides, the CDR3 is TGCAGCGTTGACTCCAGCAAAAACTATGGCTACACCTTC. Together with reference TRBV29-1 and TRBJ1-2, the CDR3 gives the full variable domain: SAVISQKPSRDICQRGTSLTIQCQVDSQVTMMFWYRQQPGQSLTLIATANQGSEATYESGFVIDKFPISRPNLTFSTLTVSNMSPEDSSIYLCSVDSSKNYGYTFGSGTRLTVV.

The chain is built from TRBV20-1 and TRBJ2-1, with 11 positions matching TRBD2. V shed 6 bases and J 0 bases; nucleotides not matched to a gene: 16. Germline CDR1 and CDR2: DFQATT and SNEGSKA (reference sequence). This CDR3 comprises 19 residues. The DNA for the CDR3 is TGCAGTGCCCACTCCAGACTAGCGGGAAAGGCGAGCTCCTACAATGAGCAGTTCTTC. Translating gives CSAHSRLAGKASSYNEQFF.

The chain has TRBV19 and TRBJ1-2, with D hard to call. The CDR3 covers 13 residues. In germline, CDR1 is LNHDA, CDR2 SQIVND (reference sequence). The V end was cut by 4 bases, the J end by 2 bases, with 8 bases between. The CDR3 loop reads CASSTKTNYGYTF. CDR3 DNA: TGTGCCAGTAGTACCAAGACAAACTATGGCTACACCTTC.

This clonotype has more than one count but fewer than ten. The chain joins TRBV6-1 to TRBJ1-1; no clear D. This CDR3 is built from 13 residues. CDR1 and CDR2 from the germline V gene are MNHNS and SASEGT. V was cut by 5 bases and J by 4 bases, with 11 bases left in between. CDR3 nucleotides: TGTGCCAGCAGTAACCCTGCATCCACTGAAGCTTTCTTT. Translated, it gives CASSNPASTEAFF.

This clonotype has more than one count but fewer than ten. The genes are TRBV19 and TRBJ1-2; unclear D gene. CDR3 size: 14 residues. Trimming took 4 bases from V and 8 from J, leaving 17 bases between them. The germline V gene has CDR1 LNHDA and CDR2 SQIVND (reference sequence). The CDR3: CASSTRTAMWGYTF. The DNA for the CDR3 is TGTGCCAGTAGTACACGGACGGCCATGTGGGGCTACACCTTC. Filled out from reference TRBV19 and TRBJ1-2, the complete variable domain reads DGGITQSPKYLFRKEGQNVTLSCEQNLNHDAMYWYRQDPGQGLRLIYYSQIVNDFQKGDIAEGYSVSREKKESFPLTVTSAQKNPTAFYLCASSTRTAMWGYTFGSGTRLTVV.

This chain joins TRBV5-5 and TRBJ2-5; no definite D call. The germline V gene encodes CDR1 SGHKS and CDR2 YYEKEE (reference sequence). Trimming took 1 base from V and 1 from J, leaving 11 bases between them. This CDR3 has 15 residues. In nucleotides, the CDR3 is TGTGCCAGCAGCTTGTTTCGGGTCCCCCAAGAGACCCAGTACTTC. Its protein product is CASSLFRVPQETQYF.

V gene TRBV7-8 combines with J gene TRBJ1-6, with D possibly TRBD1 on 5 matching bases. Germline V gene sequence: CDR1 SGHVS, CDR2 FQNEAQ. V was pared by 4 bases and J by 9 bases, with 16 bases between. The CDR3 runs to 15 residues. CDR3 protein: CASSSTRVGRSPLHF. The CDR3, as DNA: TGTGCCAGCAGCTCCACCAGGGTGGGGCGTTCACCCCTCCACTTT.

This clonotype has a handful of counts. The genes are TRBV6-5 and TRBJ1-5, with TRBD1 matching 7 bases. Germline loops: CDR1 MNHEY, CDR2 SVGAGI. V shed 2 bases and J 2 bases; nucleotides not matched to a gene: 0. This CDR3 has 14 residues. CDR3: CASSYTGGNQPQHF. Here the CDR3 DNA reads TGTGCCAGCAGTTACACAGGGGGCAATCAGCCCCAGCATTTT.

The CDR3 DNA follows: TGCGCCAGCAGCCTGGGGGAGGCCGGTTTGGCCCAGTACTTC. Encoded protein: CASSLGEAGLAQYF. The V gene is TRBV5-1, the J gene TRBJ2-5; TRBD2 might be the D (6 bases). There are 14 residues in the CDR3. Germline V gene data show CDR1 as SGHRS and CDR2 as YFSETQ. V was cut by 4 bases and J by 9 bases, with 19 bases left in between.

This clonotype was seen a handful of times. The V call is TRBV7-9, the J call TRBJ1-1, with D possibly TRBD1 on 6 matching bases. The CDR3 contains 14 residues. V was pared by 5 bases and J by 1 base, with 11 bases between. The V gene's germline CDR1 is SEHNR and CDR2 FQNEAQ (reference sequence). CDR3 residues: CASSLQGRNTEAFF. DNA of the CDR3: TGTGCCAGCAGCCTACAGGGTCGGAACACTGAAGCTTTCTTT.

The chain carries TRBV7-9 and TRBJ1-2; D is ambiguous. Trimming shortened V by 5 bases and J by 5 bases, and 18 bases separated the two germline ends. Germline V gene sequence: CDR1 SEHNR, CDR2 FQNEAQ (reference sequence). This CDR3 contains 15 residues. The CDR3 sequence is CASSPRASVPYGYTF. In DNA, the CDR3 is TGTGCCAGCAGCCCTCGGGCGAGCGTACCATATGGCTACACCTTC.

The chain carries TRBV28 and TRBJ2-5; 8 nucleotides match TRBD1. The CDR3 is 14 amino acids. V lost 5 bases to trimming and J lost 7 bases; unmatched junction nucleotides: 9. CDR1 MDHEN and CDR2 SYDVKM come from the germline V gene. As DNA, the CDR3 is TGTGCCAGCAGTCCCGGGACAGGCTTGTGGACCCAGTACTTC. Its translation: CASSPGTGLWTQYF.

The chain couples TRBV27 to TRBJ2-1, with 8 bases aligning to TRBD2. Germline V gene sequence: CDR1 MNHEY, CDR2 SMNVEV (reference sequence). The CDR3 extends over 17 amino acids. V was pared by 1 base and J by 3 bases, with 8 bases of the junction left unmatched. This CDR3 is CASSLFSTSGVYNEQFF. The CDR3 region has the DNA TGTGCCAGCAGTTTATTTAGCACTAGCGGAGTCTACAATGAGCAGTTCTTC.

The chain joins TRBV20-1 to TRBJ2-3; 7 positions agree with TRBD2. The CDR3 loop spans 18 amino acids. The V gene's germline CDR1 is DFQATT and CDR2 SNEGSKA (reference sequence). With 0 bases clipped from V and 0 bases from J, the junction kept 12 bases outside the gene matches. The CDR3 loop reads CSARDRRLGGASTDTQYF. CDR3 DNA sequence: TGCAGTGCTAGAGATAGGCGTTTGGGAGGGGCTAGCACAGATACGCAGTATTTT.

The V call is TRBV20-1, the J call TRBJ2-1, with a tentative D call TRBD2 (5 bases). This CDR3 has 13 amino acids. Between the trimmed V and J ends, which lost 6 bases and 5 bases, there was a span of 14 bases. The germline V gene encodes CDR1 DFQATT and CDR2 SNEGSKA (reference sequence). The CDR3 loop is CSAPTTRHNEQFF. CDR3 coding DNA: TGCAGTGCCCCGACTACTCGACACAATGAGCAGTTCTTC.

This clonotype was counted between two and nine times. An end of the junction does not agree with germline; a read error may underlie this. The CDR3 sequence is CASSWRESKDTQYF. The CDR3 nucleotides read TGTGCCAGCAGTTGGCGGGAGAGCAAAGATACGCAGTATTTT. The chain combines TRBV6-5 with TRBJ2-3, with 7 positions matching TRBD2. Per germline, CDR1 MNHEY and CDR2 SVGAGI. The CDR3 spans 14 residues.

This clonotype turned up a few times. The chain joins TRBV27 to TRBJ2-5, with D maybe TRBD2 (6 bases). The CDR3 covers 14 residues. CDR1 is MNHEY and CDR2 is SMNVEV in the germline V gene (reference sequence). Trimming took 8 bases from V and 2 from J, leaving 15 bases between them. CDR3 region: CASRRIGGQETQYF. In DNA form, the CDR3 reads TGTGCCAGCCGCAGGATTGGGGGGCAAGAGACCCAGTACTTC.

V usage is TRBV7-2 and J usage is TRBJ2-2; 9 nucleotides align to TRBD1. This CDR3 is 16 amino acids long. The germline V gene has CDR1 SGHTA and CDR2 FQGNSA. Trimming took 5 bases from V and 5 from J; bases not matched to a gene: 9. This CDR3 reads CASSPRGQGTTGELFF. The CDR3 DNA sequence: TGTGCCAGCAGCCCTCGCGGACAGGGGACTACCGGGGAGCTGTTTTTT.

The rearrangement links TRBV24-1 to TRBJ2-1; 8 bases match TRBD2. V was clipped by 3 bases and J by 3 bases; unmatched bases: 0. CDR3 length: 14 amino acids. Germline V gene data show CDR1 as KGHDR and CDR2 as SFDVKD. DNA of the CDR3: TGTGCCACCAGTGATCGGGAGGGCTACAATGAGCAGTTCTTC. Translation: CATSDREGYNEQFF.

This clonotype came up a few times. The CDR3 protein is CASSPRQGNQPQHF. The CDR3 bases are TGTGCCAGCAGTCCCCGACAGGGCAATCAGCCCCAGCATTTT. V gene TRBV6-4 combines with J gene TRBJ1-5; weak D call: TRBD1 (6 bases). The CDR3 covers 14 residues. The V gene's germline CDR1 is MRHNA and CDR2 SNTAGT. V was pared by 5 bases and J by 2 bases, with 10 bases between.

This chain uses TRBV21-1 with TRBJ2-7; the table gives TRBD1 as D, unverified against the DNA. TRBV21-1 is annotated as a pseudogene. This CDR3 region has 15 residues. The CDR3 loop is CASSKSRGANYEQYF. For the CDR3, the DNA is TGTGCCAGCAGCAAAAGTCGGGGCGCCAACTACGAGCAGTACTTC.

This clonotype was recorded a few times. The J gene is TRBJ2-1, the V gene TRBV15, with 11 bases lining up with TRBD2. Germline V gene data show CDR1 as LNHNV and CDR2 as YYDKDF (reference sequence). Germline trimming cut 3 bases from V and 7 bases from J; bases unmatched to any gene: 5. There are 15 residues in the CDR3. The CDR3 is CATSSTSGSWNEQFF. CDR3 nucleotide sequence: TGTGCCACCAGCAGCACTAGCGGGAGTTGGAATGAGCAGTTCTTC.